This T cell receptor beta chain originates from a study of T cell changes during pregnancy in multiple sclerosis. Here immunoSEQ multiplex PCR was the method, and the copy in TCRdb shows in-frame clones only, minus some. The top ten clones hold approximately 1.6% of a sample with about 72,000 clones, about 93% of them seen once. This CDR3 is 14 amino acids long. V dropped 7 bases and J dropped 5; count of bases not matched to a gene: 8. Germline V CDR1 and CDR2: SQVTM, ANQGSEA. The source is a female donor in good health, enrolled as a control in a pregnancy study. This chain joins TRBV29-1 and TRBJ2-2; TRBD1 matches at 9 bases. Here the sequenced sample was peripheral blood, taken in the first trimester of pregnancy. CDR3 residues: CSGRTGERTGELFF. The CDR3 bases are TGCAGCGGAAGGACAGGGGAGAGGACCGGGGAGCTGTTTTTT.